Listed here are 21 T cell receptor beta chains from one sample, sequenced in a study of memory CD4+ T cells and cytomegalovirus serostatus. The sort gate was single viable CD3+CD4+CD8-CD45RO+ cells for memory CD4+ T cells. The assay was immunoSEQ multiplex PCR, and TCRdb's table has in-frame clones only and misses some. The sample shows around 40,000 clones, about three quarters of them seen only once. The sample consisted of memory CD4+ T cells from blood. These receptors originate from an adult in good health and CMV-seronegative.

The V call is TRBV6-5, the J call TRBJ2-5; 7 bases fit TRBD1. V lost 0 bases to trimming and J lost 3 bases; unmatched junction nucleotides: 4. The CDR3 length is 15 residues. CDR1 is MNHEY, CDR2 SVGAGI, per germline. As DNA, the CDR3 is TGTGCCAGCAGTTACTCGAACAGGGGAAAAGAGACCCAGTACTTC. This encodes CASSYSNRGKETQYF.

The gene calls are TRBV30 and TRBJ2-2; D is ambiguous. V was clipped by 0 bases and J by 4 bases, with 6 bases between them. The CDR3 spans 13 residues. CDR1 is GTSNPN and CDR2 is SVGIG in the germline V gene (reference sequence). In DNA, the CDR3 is TGTGCCTGGAGTGTATACAGCACCGGGGAGCTGTTTTTT. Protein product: CAWSVYSTGELFF.

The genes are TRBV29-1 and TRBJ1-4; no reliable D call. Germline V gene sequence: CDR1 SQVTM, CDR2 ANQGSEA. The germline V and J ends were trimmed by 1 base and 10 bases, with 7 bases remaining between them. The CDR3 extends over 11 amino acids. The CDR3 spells CSVEVSAKLFF. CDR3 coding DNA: TGCAGCGTTGAAGTGTCTGCAAAACTGTTTTTT.

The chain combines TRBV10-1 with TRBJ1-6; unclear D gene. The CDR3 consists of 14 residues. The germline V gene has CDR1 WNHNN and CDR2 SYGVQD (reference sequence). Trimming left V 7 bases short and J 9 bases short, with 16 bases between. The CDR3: CASIQMAQFSPLHF. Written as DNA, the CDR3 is TGCGCCAGCATACAGATGGCCCAATTTTCACCCCTCCACTTT.

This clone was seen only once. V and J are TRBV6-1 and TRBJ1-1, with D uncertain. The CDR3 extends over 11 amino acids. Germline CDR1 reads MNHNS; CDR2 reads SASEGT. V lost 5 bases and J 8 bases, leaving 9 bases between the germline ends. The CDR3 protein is CASSRNQEAFF. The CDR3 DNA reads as TGTGCCAGCAGTCGTAATCAGGAAGCTTTCTTT.

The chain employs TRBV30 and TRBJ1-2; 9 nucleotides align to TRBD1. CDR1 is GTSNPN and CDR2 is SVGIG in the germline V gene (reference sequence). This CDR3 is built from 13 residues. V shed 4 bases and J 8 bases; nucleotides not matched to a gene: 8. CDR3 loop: CAWTRTGAEGYTF. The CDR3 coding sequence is TGTGCCTGGACCCGGACAGGGGCTGAAGGCTACACCTTC.

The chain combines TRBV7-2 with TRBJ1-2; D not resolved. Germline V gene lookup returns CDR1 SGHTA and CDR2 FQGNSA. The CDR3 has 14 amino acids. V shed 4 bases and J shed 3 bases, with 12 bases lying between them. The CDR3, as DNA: TGTGCCAGCAGCTCCGGGCGGGTTCACTATGGCTACACCTTC. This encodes CASSSGRVHYGYTF. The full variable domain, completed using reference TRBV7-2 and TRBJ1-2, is GAGVSQSPSNKVTEKGKDVELRCDPISGHTALYWYRQSLGQGLEFLIYFQGNSAPDKSGLPSDRFSAERTGGSVSTLTIQRTQQEDSAVYLCASSSGRVHYGYTFGSGTRLTVV.

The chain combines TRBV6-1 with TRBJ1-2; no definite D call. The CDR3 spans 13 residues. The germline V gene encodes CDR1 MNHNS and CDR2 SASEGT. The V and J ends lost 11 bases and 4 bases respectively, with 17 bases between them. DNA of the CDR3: TGTGCCTTTCGAAGCGATTCAGGCTATGGCTACACCTTC. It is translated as CAFRSDSGYGYTF.

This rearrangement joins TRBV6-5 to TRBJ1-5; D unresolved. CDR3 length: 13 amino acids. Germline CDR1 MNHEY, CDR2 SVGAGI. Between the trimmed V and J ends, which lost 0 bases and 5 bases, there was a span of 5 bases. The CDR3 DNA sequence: TGTGCCAGCAGTTACTCGGGATATCAGCCCCAGCATTTT. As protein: CASSYSGYQPQHF.

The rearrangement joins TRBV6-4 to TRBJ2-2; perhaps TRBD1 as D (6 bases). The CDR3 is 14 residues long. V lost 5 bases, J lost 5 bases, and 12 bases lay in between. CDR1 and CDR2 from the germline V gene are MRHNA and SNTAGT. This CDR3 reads CASSWTALTGELFF. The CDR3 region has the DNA TGTGCCAGCAGTTGGACAGCACTTACCGGGGAGCTGTTTTTT.

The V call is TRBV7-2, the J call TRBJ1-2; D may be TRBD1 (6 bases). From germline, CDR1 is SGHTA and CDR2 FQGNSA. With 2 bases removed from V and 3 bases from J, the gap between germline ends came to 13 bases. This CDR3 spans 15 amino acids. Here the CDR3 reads CASSLKTGLYYGYTF. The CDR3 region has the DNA TGTGCCAGCAGCTTAAAGACAGGCCTATACTATGGCTACACCTTC.

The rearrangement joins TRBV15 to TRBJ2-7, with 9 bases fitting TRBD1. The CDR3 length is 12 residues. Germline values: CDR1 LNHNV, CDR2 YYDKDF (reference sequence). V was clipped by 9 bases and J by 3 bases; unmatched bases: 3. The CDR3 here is CATSGQGYEQYF. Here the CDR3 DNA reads TGTGCCACTTCGGGACAGGGCTACGAGCAGTACTTC.

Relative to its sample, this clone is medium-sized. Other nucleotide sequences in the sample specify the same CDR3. CDR3 in amino acids: CASTYREGSPLHF. The DNA of the CDR3 is TGTGCCAGCACCTACAGGGAAGGTTCACCCCTCCACTTT. The genes are TRBV6-5 and TRBJ1-6; D may be TRBD1 (6 bases). CDR1 is MNHEY, CDR2 SVGAGI, per germline. Trimming took off 7 bases at V and 9 bases at J, with 13 bases between the two ends. This CDR3 is built from 13 residues.

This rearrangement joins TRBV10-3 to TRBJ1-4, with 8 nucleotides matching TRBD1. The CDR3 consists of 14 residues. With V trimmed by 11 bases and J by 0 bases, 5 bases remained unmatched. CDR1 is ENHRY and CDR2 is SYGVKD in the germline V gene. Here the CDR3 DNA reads TGTGCCTCCGGGACAGGTCCAACTAATGAAAAACTGTTTTTT. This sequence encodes CASGTGPTNEKLFF.

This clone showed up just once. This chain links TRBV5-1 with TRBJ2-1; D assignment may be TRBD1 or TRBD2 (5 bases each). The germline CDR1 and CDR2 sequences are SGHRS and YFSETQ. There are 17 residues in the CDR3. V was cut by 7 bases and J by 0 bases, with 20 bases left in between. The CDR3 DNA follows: TGCGCCAGCGACGTTTCCTCGGGGCTAAGCTCCTACAATGAGCAGTTCTTC. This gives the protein CASDVSSGLSSYNEQFF. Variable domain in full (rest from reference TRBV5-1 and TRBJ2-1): KAGVTQTPRYLIKTRGQQVTLSCSPISGHRSVSWYQQTPGQGLQFLFEYFSETQRNKGNFPGRFSGRQFSNSRSEMNVSTLELGDSALYLCASDVSSGLSSYNEQFFGPGTRLTVL.

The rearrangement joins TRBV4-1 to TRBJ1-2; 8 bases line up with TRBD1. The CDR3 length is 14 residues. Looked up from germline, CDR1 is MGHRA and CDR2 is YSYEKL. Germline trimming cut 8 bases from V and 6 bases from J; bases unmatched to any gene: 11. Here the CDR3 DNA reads TGCGCCAGCTCCTGGCACAGGGGGAGTAATGGCTACACCTTC. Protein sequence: CASSWHRGSNGYTF.

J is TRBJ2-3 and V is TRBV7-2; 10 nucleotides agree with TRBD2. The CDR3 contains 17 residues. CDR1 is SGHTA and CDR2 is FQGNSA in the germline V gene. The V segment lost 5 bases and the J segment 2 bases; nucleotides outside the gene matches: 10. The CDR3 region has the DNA TGTGCCAGCAGCAACCCCTGGCTAGCGGGGGCCACAGATACGCAGTATTTT. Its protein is CASSNPWLAGATDTQYF.

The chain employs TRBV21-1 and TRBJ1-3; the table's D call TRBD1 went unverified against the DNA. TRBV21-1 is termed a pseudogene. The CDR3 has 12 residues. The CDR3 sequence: CALGWSGNTIYF. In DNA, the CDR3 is TGTGCCTTGGGCTGGTCTGGAAACACCATATATTTT.

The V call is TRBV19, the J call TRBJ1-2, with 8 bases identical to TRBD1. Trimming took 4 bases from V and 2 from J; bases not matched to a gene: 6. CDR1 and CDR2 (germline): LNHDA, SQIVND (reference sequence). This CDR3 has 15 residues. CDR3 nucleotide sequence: TGTGCCAGTAGTAGAGCGACAGGGGACAACTATGGCTACACCTTC. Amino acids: CASSRATGDNYGYTF.

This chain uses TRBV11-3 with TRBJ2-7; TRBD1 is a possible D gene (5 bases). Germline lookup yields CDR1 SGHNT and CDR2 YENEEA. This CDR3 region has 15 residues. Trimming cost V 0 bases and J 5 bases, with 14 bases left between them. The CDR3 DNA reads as TGTGCCAGCAGCTTAGAATCGCAGGGTTTCGACGAGCAGTACTTC. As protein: CASSLESQGFDEQYF.

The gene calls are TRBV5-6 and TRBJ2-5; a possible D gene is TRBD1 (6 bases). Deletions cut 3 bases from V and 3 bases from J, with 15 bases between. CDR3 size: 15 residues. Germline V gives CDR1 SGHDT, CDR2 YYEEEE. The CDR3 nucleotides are TGTGCCAGCAGCTACGAGTTACAGGGAGAAGAGACCCAGTACTTC. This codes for CASSYELQGEETQYF.